This TCR beta chain emerged from a study of T cell repertoires in cytomegalovirus infection. At the level of the study: Both recently identified HLA-C-restricted and well-studied HLA-B-restricted CMV epitopes were used in the study. Public TCR beta signatures were indicative of both CMV infection and a matching HLA type. Study-level results: What dominated the ex vivo response were HLA-C-restricted CMV-specific TCR beta clonotypes.

TCRdb re-analysed the reads in MiXCR, keeping a single row per CDR3 protein. This table holds approximately 730,000 distinct CDR3 sequences, roughly 33% found once. This clonotype was observed a few times. Its antigen is unidentified. This specimen consisted of cultured PBMCs, obtained from culture after CMV antigen stimulation. The receptor's source is a human donor in good health (CMV status not recorded). Some clones in this sample may be carry-over from other donors' samples.

In DNA form, the CDR3 reads TGTGCCATCAGTCCAGGGGAGACAGATACGCAGTATTTT. Translating gives CAISPGETDTQYF. This rearrangement joins TRBV10-3 to TRBJ2-3, with D possibly being TRBD1 (6 bases). The CDR3 extends over 13 amino acids. In germline, CDR1 is ENHRY, CDR2 SYGVKD. V lost 5 bases and J 3 bases, leaving 9 bases between the germline ends.